This section outlines one T cell receptor (beta chain) sequence together with its context. The sample belongs to a study of blood T cell repertoires in COVID-19. The assay was immunoSEQ multiplex PCR, and TCRdb's table has in-frame clones only and misses some. The table has around 70,000 clones, around 91% seen once. CDR3 length: 14 amino acids. CDR1 is MNHNS and CDR2 is SASEGT in the germline V gene. Deletions cut 2 bases from V and 8 bases from J, with 15 bases between. The chain has TRBV6-1 and TRBJ1-2; perhaps TRBD1 as D (6 bases). The receptor's source is a human donor in a cohort sampled during active COVID-19. Material: peripheral blood. CDR3 bases: TGTGCCAGCAGTGAATTAGGGGGACTAGGGGGCTACACCTTC. It yields the protein CASSELGGLGGYTF.